This T cell receptor beta chain was recorded in a study of a mutant IDH1 vaccine in newly diagnosed glioma. Regarding the study as a whole: Shifts in the top peripheral T cell clonotypes seemed unrelated to pseudoprogression.

Assay used: immunoSEQ multiplex PCR; TCRdb lists only in-frame clones, some missing. The sample yields around 50,000 clones, around 89% seen once. This sample's time point: week 5, during vaccination. Each vaccine dose was 300 ug of mutant IDH1 20-mer peptide, with topical imiquimod. J lost 4 bases, V lost 0 bases, and 4 bases had no gene match. The CDR3 extends over 16 amino acids. Germline values: CDR1 ENHRY, CDR2 SYGVKD. This clone has only one observation. The antigen remains undetermined. The chain links TRBV10-3 to TRBJ2-2, with 8 positions matching TRBD1. The source material was PBMCs, sampled from a glioma patient whose treatment included an IDH1 peptide vaccine. This TCR was sampled from a woman in her 40s with glioma. The DNA for the CDR3 is TGTGCCATCAGTGAGTCGACAGGGGCTACCACCGGGGAGCTGTTTTTT. This translates into CAISESTGATTGELFF.